This T cell receptor beta chain was captured by sequencing in a study of cytomegalovirus exposure and HLA in healthy donors. PCR was performed using 60 Vbeta and 13 Jbeta primers. TCRdb keeps only in-frame clones here, not all; method: immunoSEQ multiplex PCR. Seen here are just under 150,000 clones, roughly 80% observed once, and the top ten hold approximately 2.9%. The table lists this clone with a count of one. The antigen remains unidentified. Overall study findings and caveats: As a later analysis revealed, the rate of TCR association differed by HLA locus, with DRB1 most and HLA-C fewest.

From germline, CDR1 is SGHTA and CDR2 FQGNSA. This CDR3 comprises 14 residues. V gene TRBV7-2 combines with J gene TRBJ2-5, with a possible D match to TRBD1 (5 bases). Matching the DNA end better, TRBJ2-7 makes the J call doubtful. The clonotype was recovered from a woman aged 25 to 39 in good health and CMV-seronegative. The sample comprised PBMCs. For the CDR3, the DNA is TGTGCCAGCAGCTTAGCCAGGGATCCCCACGAGCAGTACTTC. Amino acids: CASSLARDPHEQYF.